The 4 T cell receptor beta chains below were found in one sample sequenced in a study of somatic mutations in cytotoxic T cells in rheumatoid arthritis. The repertoire was sequenced with immunoSEQ multiplex PCR; TCRdb's copy has only in-frame clones and lacks some. The sample lists some 20,000 clones; approximately 80% were seen once. Specimen: CD8+ T cells sorted from blood. These receptors all stem from an adult with rheumatoid arthritis.

This chain links TRBV6-6 with TRBJ2-1; D could derive from TRBD1 or TRBD2 (6 bases each). Per the germline V gene, CDR1 is MNHNY and CDR2 is SVGAGI (reference sequence). Trimming removed 11 bases from V and 0 bases from J, with 11 bases in between. This CDR3 region has 13 residues. CDR3 in amino acids: CAGGGSSYNEQFF. The CDR3 DNA sequence: TGTGCCGGAGGGGGGAGCTCCTACAATGAGCAGTTCTTC.

The rearrangement uses TRBV5-8 and TRBJ2-3, with TRBD2 matching 10 bases. Germline CDR1 reads SGHTS; CDR2 reads YDEGEE. This CDR3 comprises 15 residues. Trimming took 4 bases from V and 1 from J; bases not matched to a gene: 3. This CDR3 is CASSAGLAGTDTQYF. CDR3 DNA sequence: TGTGCCAGCAGCGCAGGACTAGCGGGCACAGATACGCAGTATTTT. Combining the CDR3 with reference TRBV5-8 and TRBJ2-3 gives the whole variable domain EAGVTQSPTHLIKTRGQQATLRCSPISGHTSVYWYQQALGLGLQFLLWYDEGEERNRGNFPPRFSGRQFPNYSSELNVNALELEDSALYLCASSAGLAGTDTQYFGPGTRLTVL.

The CDR3 region is CASSLPYEQYF. In nucleotides, the CDR3 is TGTGCCAGCAGCCTGCCCTACGAGCAGTACTTC. This sequence joins TRBV7-2 and TRBJ2-7; D gene unclear. Germline values: CDR1 SGHTA, CDR2 FQGNSA. The V gene lost 5 bases and the J gene lost 2 bases, with 4 bases spanning the gap. The length of the CDR3 is 11 residues.

The rearrangement links TRBV5-1 to TRBJ1-1, with 7 bases aligning to TRBD1. Trimming at V came to 4 bases and at J to 10 bases, leaving 16 bases not matched to a gene. This CDR3 contains 15 residues. Germline assignment: CDR1 SGHRS and CDR2 YFSETQ. The CDR3 coding sequence is TGCGCCAGCAGCCGTACGACAGGGTCGGGATGGGGAGCTTTCTTT. Translated, it gives CASSRTTGSGWGAFF. Full variable domain (rest looked up from reference TRBV5-1 and TRBJ1-1): KAGVTQTPRYLIKTRGQQVTLSCSPISGHRSVSWYQQTPGQGLQFLFEYFSETQRNKGNFPGRFSGRQFSNSRSEMNVSTLELGDSALYLCASSRTTGSGWGAFFGQGTRLTVV.